This entry lists 31 T cell receptor beta chains sequenced from one sample in a study of beta chain features in type 1 diabetes (dated by TCRdb to the late 2010s). Library generation was performed with the immunoSEQ multiplex PCR assay. The entire isolated RNA was reverse transcribed using the High Capacity cDNA Reverse Transcription Kit, and thus expressed TCRB transcripts were sequenced. This is the immuneACCESS table as TCRdb keeps it, with only in-frame sequences that have V and J called. A part of the clones is gone; compared with another copy, unresolved V genes explain less than half, and the rest is unexplained. The sample table holds a few hundred thousand clones, of which 20% were seen once. The top ten clones comprise roughly 0.028% of the sample. Their cognate antigens are unknown. Summary of the overall study and its limitations: A moderate but significant shortening of TCRB CDR3 length was observed in type 1 diabetes patients in all four CD4+ subsets.

Sequencing was carried out using naive CD4+ T cells from blood. This specimen's cell subset or site label, per the study, means: true naive CD4+ T cells. The receptors here all came from a woman aged 35 to 49 with type 1 diabetes.

J is TRBJ1-6 and V is TRBV28, with unresolved D. In germline, CDR1 is MDHEN, CDR2 SYDVKM. The CDR3 sequence is 14 residues long. V lost 2 bases and J lost 9, with 11 bases in between. CDR3 DNA sequence: TGTGCCAGCAGTTTAACGGGGAGCGGTTCACCCCTCCACTTT. As protein: CASSLTGSGSPLHF.

This clone was seen a few times. Here the CDR3 reads CASSVVPTYNNEQFF. The CDR3 DNA reads TGTGCCAGCAGCGTAGTCCCGACTTATAACAATGAGCAGTTCTTC. The chain uses TRBV9 and TRBJ2-1; D not certain. Germline V gene lookup returns CDR1 SGDLS and CDR2 YYNGEE. Trimming took off 0 bases at V and 5 bases at J, with 12 bases between the two ends. This CDR3 contains 15 residues.

This clone showed up just a few times. The V gene is TRBV5-4, the J gene TRBJ2-1; TRBD2 matches 7 bases. This CDR3 has 15 amino acids. The V segment lost 5 bases and the J segment 0 bases; nucleotides outside the gene matches: 5. The germline CDR1 and CDR2 sequences are SGHNT and YYREEE (reference sequence). CDR3 sequence reads: CASSSRDYSYNEQFF. The CDR3 DNA sequence: TGTGCCAGCAGTTCCCGGGACTACTCCTACAATGAGCAGTTCTTC.

This clone has a handful of counts. The chain has TRBV5-1 and TRBJ1-1, with no clear D. CDR1 and CDR2 from the germline V gene are SGHRS and YFSETQ. The germline V and J ends were trimmed by 1 base and 1 base, with 5 bases remaining between them. The CDR3 length is 13 residues. CDR3 nucleotides: TGCGCCAGCAGCTTGTTAGCGAACACTGAAGCTTTCTTT. Amino acids: CASSLLANTEAFF.

This clone has a handful of counts. The V gene is TRBV29-1, the J gene TRBJ2-7, with 8 nucleotides matching TRBD1. Losses at the gene ends were 4 bases for V and 6 bases for J; bases not matched to a gene: 8. This CDR3 contains 13 residues. The germline CDR1 and CDR2 sequences are SQVTM and ANQGSEA. The CDR3 loop reads CSVARTGFTEQYF. The CDR3 DNA reads as TGCAGCGTTGCCCGGACAGGGTTTACCGAGCAGTACTTC.

The rearrangement links TRBV30 to TRBJ1-1; D is undetermined. The CDR3 is 11 amino acids. Germline V gene lookup returns CDR1 GTSNPN and CDR2 SVGIG (reference sequence). V lost 5 bases, J lost 7 bases, and 11 bases lay in between. The CDR3 reads CAWGGGIEAFF. In DNA form, the CDR3 reads TGTGCCTGGGGCGGAGGCATTGAAGCTTTCTTT.

This sequence joins TRBV6-5 and TRBJ1-1; D is possibly TRBD1 (6 bases). Trimming pared 0 bases from V and 1 base from J, leaving 9 bases between. This CDR3 comprises 15 residues. Looked up from germline, CDR1 is MNHEY and CDR2 is SVGAGI. CDR3 loop: CASSYSTTGNTEAFF. The CDR3, as DNA: TGTGCCAGCAGTTACTCGACGACAGGGAACACTGAAGCTTTCTTT.

This sequence joins TRBV4-1 and TRBJ1-5; D is possibly TRBD1 (5 bases). Trimming removed 1 base at V and 7 bases at J, with 11 bases between. CDR1 MGHRA and CDR2 YSYEKL come from the germline V gene. The CDR3 contains 14 residues. DNA of the CDR3: TGCGCCAGCAGCCAAGGACAGAAGGCCCAGCCCCAGCATTTT. Its translation is CASSQGQKAQPQHF.

The rearrangement joins TRBV7-9 to TRBJ2-1; D may be TRBD1 (5 bases). Germline loops: CDR1 SEHNR, CDR2 FQNEAQ (reference sequence). This CDR3 spans 14 amino acids. V lost 1 base and J 7 bases, leaving 11 bases between the germline ends. CDR3 sequence: CASSLDQGQNEQFF. The CDR3 DNA reads TGTGCCAGCAGCTTAGATCAGGGTCAAAATGAGCAGTTCTTC.

This clone was observed a handful of times. V is TRBV7-3 and J is TRBJ2-5; 8 bases map to TRBD2. The CDR3 has 16 residues. Germline-derived CDR1 and CDR2 are SGHTA and FQGTGA. Trimming took 1 base from V and 5 from J; bases not matched to a gene: 9. CDR3 protein: CASSLNPGGPWETQYF. In nucleotides, the CDR3 is TGTGCCAGCAGCTTAAACCCGGGAGGGCCTTGGGAGACCCAGTACTTC.

This sequence joins TRBV25-1 and TRBJ2-1; D gene unclear. Germline lookup yields CDR1 MGHDK and CDR2 SYGVNS. The germline V and J ends were trimmed by 10 bases and 0 bases, with 19 bases remaining between them. The CDR3 contains 16 residues. The CDR3 sequence is CATGSPNARSYNEQFF. In DNA, the CDR3 is TGTGCCACCGGGTCCCCTAACGCACGCTCCTACAATGAGCAGTTCTTC.

CDR3 DNA: TGTGCCAGCAGCTTAACGGGACACACAGAAGAGACCCAGTACTTC. Its protein is CASSLTGHTEETQYF. The chain carries TRBV7-8 and TRBJ2-5; weak D call: TRBD1 (6 bases). Trimming removed 2 bases from V and 3 bases from J, with 13 bases in between. The CDR3 extends over 15 amino acids. Per germline, CDR1 SGHVS and CDR2 FQNEAQ.

The chain employs TRBV10-3 and TRBJ1-3; TRBD1 might be the D (5 bases). The V gene lost 4 bases and the J gene lost 0 bases, with 13 bases spanning the gap. Germline V gene sequence: CDR1 ENHRY, CDR2 SYGVKD. The length of the CDR3 is 16 residues. The CDR3 loop reads CAISGRGDPSGNTIYF. CDR3 sequence (DNA): TGTGCCATCAGTGGTCGGGGGGACCCCTCTGGAAACACCATATATTTT.

This clone has a handful of counts. In the same sample, other DNA sequences code for this CDR3. This chain joins TRBV14 and TRBJ2-1; D unclear. V was cut by 1 base and J by 4 bases, with 5 bases left in between. The CDR3 consists of 13 residues. The germline CDR1 and CDR2 sequences are SGHDN and FVKESK. CDR3 residues: CASSQALYNEQFF. DNA for the CDR3: TGTGCCAGCAGCCAAGCCCTGTACAATGAGCAGTTCTTC.

V gene TRBV19 combines with J gene TRBJ2-4; the D gene is possibly TRBD2 (5 bases). Germline V gene sequence: CDR1 LNHDA, CDR2 SQIVND (reference sequence). V lost 3 bases and J lost 8, with 14 bases in between. This CDR3 has 14 amino acids. CDR3 protein: CASSISRVRDIQYF. DNA of the CDR3: TGTGCCAGTAGTATCTCAAGGGTGCGGGACATTCAGTACTTC.

In its sample, this clone was seen a few times. The J gene is TRBJ2-3, the V gene TRBV4-3; 8 bases line up with TRBD2. Germline V CDR1 and CDR2: LGHNA, YSLEER. The trim removed 0 bases at V and 4 bases at J, leaving 9 bases unmatched. CDR3 length equals 17 residues. Here the CDR3 reads CASSQDPSAGAADTQYF. For the CDR3, the DNA is TGCGCCAGCAGCCAAGATCCCTCAGCGGGAGCCGCAGATACGCAGTATTTT.

This clone has more than one count but fewer than ten. The rearrangement links TRBV5-1 to TRBJ2-2; D is unresolved. The CDR3 contains 15 residues. Trimming shortened V by 0 bases and J by 0 bases, and 6 bases separated the two germline ends. The germline CDR1 and CDR2 sequences are SGHRS and YFSETQ. This CDR3 reads CASSLGHPNTGELFF. The CDR3, as DNA: TGCGCCAGCAGCTTGGGACACCCGAACACCGGGGAGCTGTTTTTT.

The chain links TRBV28 to TRBJ2-7, with TRBD1 matching 7 bases. CDR1 is MDHEN and CDR2 is SYDVKM in the germline V gene. CDR3 size: 14 residues. Trimming at V came to 5 bases and at J to 1 base, leaving 5 bases not matched to a gene. CDR3 bases: TGTGCCAGCAGTCCGGAGGACAGGTCCTACGAGCAGTACTTC. Its translation is CASSPEDRSYEQYF.

This chain uses TRBV6-5 with TRBJ2-1, with 7 bases fitting TRBD2. From germline, CDR1 is MNHEY and CDR2 SVGAGI. Germline trimming cut 3 bases from V and 7 bases from J; bases unmatched to any gene: 12. The CDR3 covers 16 residues. The CDR3 sequence: CASSYSGGPRLNEQFF. As DNA, the CDR3 is TGTGCCAGCAGTTATTCGGGAGGACCCCGGTTGAATGAGCAGTTCTTC.

Only a few counts were recorded for this clone. J is TRBJ1-2 and V is TRBV6-5, with 7 bases matching TRBD1. CDR1 and CDR2 (germline): MNHEY, SVGAGI. This CDR3 has 13 amino acids. V trimming: 0 bases; J trimming: 7 bases; junction bases outside the gene matches: 2. Written as DNA, the CDR3 is TGTGCCAGCAGTTACTCGACAGGGACTGGCTACACCTTC. It codes for CASSYSTGTGYTF.

This chain connects TRBV7-9 to TRBJ2-2; 7 positions agree with TRBD1. The CDR3 is 16 amino acids. J gave up 0 bases and V 4 bases, and 5 bases lay outside the gene matches. Germline CDR1 SEHNR, CDR2 FQNEAQ (reference sequence). CDR3 coding DNA: TGTGCCAGCAGCTGGAACAGGGGCCCGAACACCGGGGAGCTGTTTTTT. This translates into CASSWNRGPNTGELFF.

The chain has TRBV10-3 and TRBJ1-1, with D hard to call. The ends were cut back, 6 bases at V and 0 bases at J, with 17 bases in the middle. The CDR3 is 16 amino acids. Germline V gives CDR1 ENHRY, CDR2 SYGVKD. The CDR3 region is CAISGLGFSMNTEAFF. The CDR3 bases are TGTGCCATCAGCGGACTAGGGTTCTCCATGAACACTGAAGCTTTCTTT.

This clone occurred a few times. The chain joins TRBV28 to TRBJ2-1; 9 bases align to TRBD1. The trim removed 6 bases at V and 6 bases at J, leaving 3 bases unmatched. Germline V CDR1 and CDR2: MDHEN, SYDVKM. The CDR3 runs to 13 residues. The CDR3 DNA follows: TGTGCCAGCAGGGGACAGGGTGGCAATGAGCAGTTCTTC. This encodes CASRGQGGNEQFF.

The gene calls are TRBV28 and TRBJ1-1, with 8 bases matching TRBD1. From germline, CDR1 is MDHEN and CDR2 SYDVKM. The CDR3 length is 14 residues. J gave up 3 bases and V 4 bases, and 4 bases lay outside the gene matches. This chain's CDR3 is CASSSPTGDTEAFF. The CDR3 DNA reads TGTGCCAGCAGTTCCCCGACAGGGGACACTGAAGCTTTCTTT.

This clone was seen a handful of times. The chain has TRBV7-3 and TRBJ2-7, with 7 bases aligning to TRBD1. The CDR3 length is 14 residues. Trimming cost V 5 bases and J 0 bases; bases outside gene matches: 4. Germline V gene data show CDR1 as SGHTA and CDR2 as FQGTGA. The CDR3 loop reads CASSPGQSSYEQYF. CDR3 in DNA: TGTGCCAGCAGCCCGGGACAGAGCTCCTACGAGCAGTACTTC.

V gene TRBV29-1 combines with J gene TRBJ1-2, with 8 bases matching TRBD1. CDR3 length: 17 residues. V dropped 6 bases and J dropped 8; count of bases not matched to a gene: 23. In germline, CDR1 is SQVTM, CDR2 ANQGSEA. Here the CDR3 DNA reads TGCAGCGTCGAACCAAAAACTAGGACAGGGAGGTTCGTCGGCTACACCTTC. This codes for CSVEPKTRTGRFVGYTF.

This clone was counted once. The junction does not match germline at one end; this may be a read error. The chain joins TRBV27 to TRBJ2-5, with 10 bases fitting TRBD1. From germline, CDR1 is MNHEY and CDR2 SMNVEV (reference sequence). CDR3 size: 17 residues. CDR3 residues: CASSLSPGTGAQGTQYF. In DNA, the CDR3 is TGTGCCAGCAGTCTAAGTCCCGGGACAGGGGCTCAAGGGACCCAGTACTTC.

The V gene is TRBV7-3, the J gene TRBJ2-2; weak D call: TRBD1 (6 bases). Germline-derived CDR1 and CDR2 are SGHTA and FQGTGA. Trimming removed 5 bases at V and 4 bases at J, with 14 bases between. The CDR3 has 15 residues. CDR3 DNA: TGTGCCAGCAGCGTGGGGGCAGGGAGCACCGGGGAGCTGTTTTTT. The encoded protein is CASSVGAGSTGELFF.

As DNA, the CDR3 is TGCGCCAGCAGCTTGGAGGGGACCTACAATGAGCAGTTCTTC. Amino acid sequence: CASSLEGTYNEQFF. The chain carries TRBV5-1 and TRBJ2-1; D perhaps matches TRBD1 (5 bases). CDR3 length: 14 amino acids. Trimming removed 0 bases from V and 2 bases from J, with 6 bases in between. Germline lookup yields CDR1 SGHRS and CDR2 YFSETQ.

The chain employs TRBV18 and TRBJ1-2, with unresolved D. The CDR3 sequence is 14 residues long. V was trimmed by 2 bases and J by 8 bases, leaving 15 bases between them. Germline CDR1 is KGHSH and CDR2 is LQKENI. Written as DNA, the CDR3 is TGTGCCAGCTCACCAGTGGGGAGCAGCTCCGGCTACACCTTC. Translating gives CASSPVGSSSGYTF.

This clone was detected a few times. This chain connects TRBV4-3 to TRBJ2-1; D uncertain. The CDR3 loop spans 13 amino acids. V lost 0 bases and J lost 6, with 6 bases in between. Looked up from germline, CDR1 is LGHNA and CDR2 is YSLEER. The CDR3 is CASSQELGNEQFF. CDR3 sequence (DNA): TGCGCCAGCAGCCAAGAGCTAGGCAATGAGCAGTTCTTC.